This entry lists 2 T cell receptor beta chains sequenced from one sample in a study of CD8+CD57+ T cells in acquired aplastic anemia. Individuals selected for sequencing had exhibited CD8+CD57+ cell expansion on flow cytometry. Profiling that covered TCR beta VDJ and CDR3 relied on genomic DNA as its template. MiXCR was run by TCRdb on the reads, yielding one entry per CDR3 protein. The profile covers approximately 300,000 distinct CDR3 sequences, with roughly 61% appearing a single time and around 1.3% taken by the ten largest. Input material: sorted CD4+, CD8+, or CD8+CD57+ T cells (not recorded which) from PBMCs. These receptors were obtained from a human donor with aplastic anemia.

The chain uses TRBV20-1 and TRBJ2-7; no clear D gene. The CDR3 contains 13 residues. Germline assignment: CDR1 DFQATT and CDR2 SNEGSKA (reference sequence). Trimming pared 0 bases from V and 4 bases from J, leaving 10 bases between. CDR3 in DNA: TGCAGTGCTAGAGATACCCAGAGTTACGAGCAGTACTTC. Its translation is CSARDTQSYEQYF.

The chain joins TRBV19 to TRBJ2-1, with 8 bases that match TRBD2. This CDR3 has 14 residues. Trimming removed 6 bases from V and 7 bases from J; junction bases left unmatched: 8. The germline CDR1 and CDR2 sequences are LNHDA and SQIVND (reference sequence). This chain's CDR3 is CASRKSGGDNEQFF. The CDR3, as DNA: TGTGCCAGTAGAAAGAGCGGGGGAGATAATGAGCAGTTCTTC.